The 20 T cell receptor beta chains listed next were all sequenced from one sample in a study of CD8 T cells in Susac syndrome. Reverse transcription of 0.5 to 1 ug RNA was performed with random hexamers. TCRdb analysed the immunoSEQ multiplex PCR reads with MiXCR anew, one entry per CDR3 protein. This sample has about 210,000 distinct CDR3 sequences, with about 95% found just once. Specimen: CD4+ T cells from PBMCs. Source of these receptors: a human donor with multiple sclerosis.

This chain connects TRBV7-9 to TRBJ1-1, with 7 bases that match TRBD1. Losses at the gene ends were 5 bases for V and 1 base for J; bases not matched to a gene: 7. This CDR3 comprises 15 residues. Germline V CDR1 and CDR2: SEHNR, FQNEAQ (reference sequence). CDR3 nucleotides: TGTGCCAGCAGCGTTAGACAGGGCCGGAACACTGAAGCTTTCTTT. It specifies CASSVRQGRNTEAFF.

This chain connects TRBV5-4 to TRBJ2-7; D is unclear. Trimming removed 2 bases at V and 1 base at J, with 10 bases between. The CDR3 covers 14 residues. Germline V gene sequence: CDR1 SGHNT, CDR2 YYREEE (reference sequence). This CDR3 is CASSLQTNSYEQYF. For the CDR3, the DNA is TGTGCCAGCAGCTTACAAACCAATTCCTACGAGCAGTACTTC.

This chain joins TRBV20-1 and TRBJ2-7; unclear D gene. The CDR3 totals 13 residues. Trimming left V 6 bases short and J 6 bases short, with 18 bases between. The germline V gene encodes CDR1 DFQATT and CDR2 SNEGSKA (reference sequence). CDR3 in DNA: TGCAGTGCCGCAAGACCTACGGTGGCCGAGCAGTACTTC. The encoded protein is CSAARPTVAEQYF.

The rearrangement joins TRBV2 to TRBJ1-1; 10 bases match TRBD1. Germline trimming cut 10 bases from V and 0 bases from J; bases unmatched to any gene: 2. This CDR3 is built from 13 residues. Germline assignment: CDR1 SNHLY and CDR2 FYNNEI. The CDR3 here is CATGQGMNTEAFF. The CDR3 DNA follows: TGTGCCACGGGACAGGGGATGAACACTGAAGCTTTCTTT.

The chain has TRBV20-1 and TRBJ2-7; tentatively, D is TRBD1 (5 bases). Germline V gene sequence: CDR1 DFQATT, CDR2 SNEGSKA (reference sequence). Trimming took off 6 bases at V and 0 bases at J, with 15 bases between the two ends. The CDR3 covers 14 residues. The CDR3 protein is CSATRQPSSYEQYF. Here the CDR3 DNA reads TGCAGTGCAACAAGACAGCCAAGCTCCTACGAGCAGTACTTC.

In this sample, this clonotype turned up once. The genes are TRBV27 and TRBJ1-5; perhaps TRBD1 as D (5 bases). CDR3 length: 16 amino acids. Germline CDR1 is MNHEY and CDR2 is SMNVEV (reference sequence). The V end lost 4 bases, the J end lost 7 bases, and 20 bases lay between the germline ends. The CDR3 coding sequence is TGTGCCAGCAGTTCGGCCGGGACCCTCGGCCGGCAGCCCCAGCATTTT. Its translation is CASSSAGTLGRQPQHF.

DNA for the CDR3: TGTGCCTGGAGTCCGTCTTATGAGCAGTACTTC. It encodes CAWSPSYEQYF. V and J are TRBV30 and TRBJ2-7; unclear D gene. Germline CDR1 reads GTSNPN; CDR2 reads SVGIG (reference sequence). The V end lost 2 bases, the J end lost 7 bases, and 9 bases lay between the germline ends. The CDR3 totals 11 residues.

The chain is built from TRBV6-6 and TRBJ2-5, with a weak D call TRBD2 (5 bases). This CDR3 is 14 amino acids long. Between the trimmed V and J ends, which lost 0 bases and 4 bases, there was a span of 9 bases. The germline V gene has CDR1 MNHNY and CDR2 SVGAGI (reference sequence). DNA of the CDR3: TGTGCCAGCAGTTACTCAAGCGGCCGAGAGACCCAGTACTTC. Translating gives CASSYSSGRETQYF.

V is TRBV4-1 and J is TRBJ2-2; 8 nucleotides match TRBD1. The V gene end was trimmed by 2 bases and the J gene end by 6 bases; junction bases not matched to a gene: 2. The CDR3 runs 14 residues. Germline V gene data show CDR1 as MGHRA and CDR2 as YSYEKL. CDR3 sequence reads: CASSQKDRAGELFF. As DNA, the CDR3 is TGCGCCAGCAGCCAAAAGGACAGGGCCGGGGAGCTGTTTTTT.

A few counts support this clonotype. The chain recombines TRBV27 with TRBJ1-2; D is unresolved. Per germline, CDR1 MNHEY and CDR2 SMNVEV (reference sequence). The CDR3 runs 13 residues. V lost 2 bases, J lost 0 bases, and 4 bases lay in between. Here the CDR3 DNA reads TGTGCCAGCAGTTTACGTGCTAACTATGGCTACACCTTC. Protein sequence: CASSLRANYGYTF.

This sequence joins TRBV30 and TRBJ1-2; a possible D gene is TRBD1 (5 bases). The CDR3 consists of 12 residues. V was cut by 1 base and J by 8 bases, with 11 bases left in between. Germline V gene lookup returns CDR1 GTSNPN and CDR2 SVGIG (reference sequence). The CDR3 is CAWSGGHEGYTF. Here the CDR3 DNA reads TGTGCCTGGAGTGGGGGCCACGAGGGCTACACCTTC.

V is TRBV28 and J is TRBJ1-5; TRBD1 aligns across 9 bases. Germline V lookup: CDR1 MDHEN, CDR2 SYDVKM. CDR3 length equals 13 residues. Germline trimming cut 10 bases from V and 3 bases from J; bases unmatched to any gene: 4. The CDR3 sequence: CATRDRDNQPQHF. CDR3 DNA sequence: TGTGCCACCCGGGACAGGGACAATCAGCCCCAGCATTTT. Looking up the rest from reference TRBV28 and TRBJ1-5 gives the full variable domain: DVKVTQSSRYLVKRTGEKVFLECVQDMDHENMFWYRQDPGLGLRLIYFSYDVKMKEKGDIPEGYSVSREKKERFSLILESASTNQTSMYLCATRDRDNQPQHFGDGTRLSIL.

This sequence joins TRBV7-9 and TRBJ1-1; D not resolved. This CDR3 spans 15 amino acids. Germline assignment: CDR1 SEHNR and CDR2 FQNEAQ (reference sequence). The V and J ends lost 5 bases and 1 base respectively, with 14 bases between them. In DNA, the CDR3 is TGTGCCAGCAGCGTACTTGAAAACGGGAACACTGAAGCTTTCTTT. Translating it yields CASSVLENGNTEAFF.

CDR3 sequence: CASSSGTGSYNEQFF. The CDR3 DNA is TGTGCCAGCAGTTCCGGGACAGGTTCCTACAATGAGCAGTTCTTC. This chain links TRBV6-5 with TRBJ2-1; 8 positions agree with TRBD1. Germline CDR1 MNHEY, CDR2 SVGAGI. Germline trimming cut 4 bases from V and 1 base from J; bases unmatched to any gene: 3. This CDR3 contains 15 residues.

In this sample, this clonotype turned up once. The rearrangement joins TRBV3-1 to TRBJ2-7, with D possibly matching TRBD2 (5 bases). Germline lookup yields CDR1 LGHDT and CDR2 YNNKEL (reference sequence). The CDR3 length is 13 residues. V gave up 3 bases and J gave up 7 bases, with 13 bases separating them. CDR3 in DNA: TGTGCCAGCAGCCATGGACTGTCGTGGGAGCAGTACTTC. Its protein product is CASSHGLSWEQYF.

The chain is built from TRBV20-1 and TRBJ2-1; 8 bases match TRBD1. V trimming: 5 bases; J trimming: 5 bases; junction bases outside the gene matches: 8. This CDR3 contains 14 residues. Per germline, CDR1 DFQATT and CDR2 SNEGSKA (reference sequence). This CDR3 reads CSAVNRQGHNEQFF. CDR3 nucleotide sequence: TGCAGTGCTGTCAACCGACAGGGGCACAATGAGCAGTTCTTC.

This chain uses TRBV2 with TRBJ2-3; D is unresolved. Between the trimmed V and J ends, which lost 0 bases and 4 bases, there was a span of 8 bases. The CDR3 has 14 amino acids. Germline values: CDR1 SNHLY, CDR2 FYNNEI. CDR3 loop: CASSEAGWADTQYF. Here the CDR3 DNA reads TGTGCCAGCAGTGAAGCGGGATGGGCAGATACGCAGTATTTT.

V gene TRBV25-1 combines with J gene TRBJ1-5; 9 bases are shared with TRBD1. Germline V gene lookup returns CDR1 MGHDK and CDR2 SYGVNS. Trimming cost V 4 bases and J 3 bases; bases outside gene matches: 7. The CDR3 is made up of 16 amino acids. The CDR3 DNA reads TGTGCCAGCAGTGGGGCACAGGGGGCTGACAATCAGCCCCAGCATTTT. It translates to CASSGAQGADNQPQHF.

This chain connects TRBV2 to TRBJ1-1; D call uncertain. Trimming removed 6 bases at V and 5 bases at J, with 7 bases between. The CDR3 runs to 11 residues. From germline, CDR1 is SNHLY and CDR2 FYNNEI. CDR3 in amino acids: CASRAETEAFF. The CDR3 DNA reads as TGTGCCAGCAGAGCCGAGACTGAAGCTTTCTTT. Full variable domain (remainder filled in from reference TRBV2 and TRBJ1-1): EPEVTQTPSHQVTQMGQEVILRCVPISNHLYFYWYRQILGQKVEFLVSFYNNEISEKSEIFDDQFSVERPDGSNFTLKIRSTKLEDSAMYFCASRAETEAFFGQGTRLTVV.

The V gene is TRBV2, the J gene TRBJ1-2; no clear D gene. The CDR3 consists of 14 residues. V gave up 2 bases and J gave up 4 bases, with 11 bases separating them. Germline V lookup: CDR1 SNHLY, CDR2 FYNNEI. CDR3 bases: TGTGCCAGCAGTGAAACCCCAGAGACCTATGGCTACACCTTC. The encoded protein is CASSETPETYGYTF.